These 14 T cell receptor beta chains share one sample of origin, sequenced in a study of T cell repertoires in cytomegalovirus infection. TCRdb re-analysed the reads in MiXCR, keeping a single row per CDR3 protein. The sample has about 450,000 distinct CDR3 sequences; around 32% are singletons. Sequencing was carried out using PBMCs. The receptors here all came from a human donor in good health (CMV status not recorded). Some clones in this sample may be carry-over from other donors' samples.

This clonotype came up many times. The V and J genes are TRBV7-2 and TRBJ1-2; D gene ambiguous. CDR1 SGHTA and CDR2 FQGNSA come from the germline V gene. V was clipped by 1 base and J by 3 bases, with 3 bases between them. There are 12 residues in the CDR3. The CDR3 nucleotides read TGTGCCAGCAGCTTAGTGTACTATGGCTACACCTTC. Translated: CASSLVYYGYTF.

J is TRBJ2-7 and V is TRBV6-5, with 7 bases aligning to TRBD2. This CDR3 has 17 residues. With 0 bases clipped from V and 0 bases from J, the junction kept 8 bases outside the gene matches. Germline CDR1 and CDR2: MNHEY and SVGAGI. This CDR3 is CASSYSWGGVSSYEQYF. DNA of the CDR3: TGTGCCAGCAGTTACTCATGGGGGGGAGTGAGCTCCTACGAGCAGTACTTC.

The chain couples TRBV5-1 to TRBJ2-5; TRBD1 matches at 8 bases. The CDR3 runs to 15 residues. The V segment lost 2 bases and the J segment 1 base; nucleotides outside the gene matches: 4. Looked up from germline, CDR1 is SGHRS and CDR2 is YFSETQ. The CDR3 region has the DNA TGCGCCAGCAGCTTAGGACAGGGAACCCAAGAGACCCAGTACTTC. Translating gives CASSLGQGTQETQYF.

Remarks on this clonotype: A read error is likely, as this CDR3 ends without the conserved phenylalanine or tryptophan. The gene calls are TRBV6-5 and TRBJ1-6; no reliable D call. In germline, CDR1 is MNHEY, CDR2 SVGAGI. The CDR3 contains 14 residues. V was cut by 7 bases and J by 7 bases, with 14 bases left in between. The CDR3 sequence: CASTGGRVNSPLHL. The CDR3 DNA is TGTGCCAGCACGGGAGGGAGGGTCAATTCACCCCTCCACTTG.

This clonotype was detected only a few times. The chain couples TRBV28 to TRBJ2-1; D is perhaps TRBD2 (7 bases). Trimming stripped 8 bases from V and 0 bases from J, with 14 bases between. The CDR3 extends over 15 amino acids. Germline V gene lookup returns CDR1 MDHEN and CDR2 SYDVKM. The DNA for the CDR3 is TGTGCCAGCGGCCTAAGGGGGGGCTCCTACAATGAGCAGTTCTTC. Its protein product is CASGLRGGSYNEQFF.

V and J are TRBV6-6 and TRBJ1-4; D perhaps matches TRBD1 (5 bases). Germline CDR1 MNHNY, CDR2 SVGAGI (reference sequence). V was clipped by 5 bases and J by 2 bases, with 9 bases between them. The CDR3 is made up of 14 amino acids. CDR3 nucleotides: TGTGCCAGCAGTCCAGGGTTCACTAATGAAAAACTGTTTTTT. Translated: CASSPGFTNEKLFF.

A few counts support this clonotype. V and J are TRBV7-8 and TRBJ2-5; 8 bases map to TRBD2. The CDR3 sequence is 16 residues long. V was pared by 6 bases and J by 5 bases, with 14 bases of the junction left unmatched. Looked up from germline, CDR1 is SGHVS and CDR2 is FQNEAQ. CDR3 DNA: TGTGCCAGCAGACCAGCCGCCGGGACTAGGATGGAGACCCAGTACTTC. Protein: CASRPAAGTRMETQYF.

This clonotype was seen at least ten times. The chain has TRBV7-8 and TRBJ2-3; D call uncertain. Trimming left V 0 bases short and J 4 bases short, with 8 bases between. This CDR3 spans 14 amino acids. Germline V lookup: CDR1 SGHVS, CDR2 FQNEAQ. In DNA, the CDR3 is TGTGCCAGCAGCTTAGCGCCTCTGTCAGATACGCAGTATTTT. Encoded protein: CASSLAPLSDTQYF.

This clonotype was seen many times. The chain combines TRBV7-2 with TRBJ1-6; TRBD1 might be the D (5 bases). Trimming removed 5 bases from V and 7 bases from J, with 15 bases in between. From germline, CDR1 is SGHTA and CDR2 FQGNSA. The CDR3 totals 15 residues. In DNA, the CDR3 is TGTGCCAGCAGCCCTCCGGGGAGGGGAAATTCACCCCTCCACTTT. Translating gives CASSPPGRGNSPLHF.

A remark on this clonotype: At one boundary the junction diverges from the germline segment, which might be a read error. This chain joins TRBV3-1 and TRBJ1-4; no clear D. This CDR3 contains 16 residues. CDR1 and CDR2 from the germline V gene are LGHDT and YNNKEL (reference sequence). This CDR3 reads CVSSQGLGRTNEKLFF. CDR3 coding DNA: TGTGTCAGCAGCCAAGGTTTAGGCAGAACTAATGAAAAACTGTTTTTT.

Comment on this clonotype: The conserved final phenylalanine or tryptophan is absent from the CDR3, which likely points to a read error. The J gene is TRBJ2-7, the V gene TRBV6-2 or TRBV6-3, with D possibly called TRBD1 or TRBD2 (5 bases each). V was clipped by 4 bases and J by 3 bases, with 22 bases between them. This CDR3 has 17 residues. The germline V gene encodes CDR1 MNHEY and CDR2 SVGEGT. CDR3 protein: CASSFDPGPPTNYEQYL. The CDR3 DNA reads as TGTGCCAGCAGTTTTGACCCGGGGCCCCCGACAAACTACGAGCAGTACTTA.

This clonotype came up many times. The chain uses TRBV12-3 or TRBV12-4 and TRBJ2-7, with 7 bases lining up with TRBD2. The ends lost 8 bases at V and 0 bases at J; junction bases unmatched: 7. The length of the CDR3 is 14 residues. The CDR3 bases are TGTGCCAGCTCCACAGCGGGGAGCTCCTACGAGCAGTACTTC. This sequence encodes CASSTAGSSYEQYF.

V gene TRBV29-1 combines with J gene TRBJ2-1, with 10 bases identical to TRBD1. The J segment lost 0 bases and the V segment lost 1 base, leaving 0 bases of the junction unmatched. The CDR3 consists of 15 residues. In germline, CDR1 is SQVTM, CDR2 ANQGSEA. The CDR3 sequence is CSVEGTGGSYNEQFF. CDR3 DNA sequence: TGCAGCGTTGAAGGGACAGGGGGCTCCTACAATGAGCAGTTCTTC.

The V gene is TRBV29-1, the J gene TRBJ1-2; no definite D call. Germline CDR1 and CDR2: SQVTM and ANQGSEA. Trimming removed 3 bases from V and 5 bases from J, with 7 bases in between. The CDR3 has 11 residues. The CDR3 DNA is TGCAGCGTTGAGTCAGATTATGGCTACACCTTC. It is translated as CSVESDYGYTF.